One and the same sample provided the 7 T cell receptor beta chains below, sequenced in a study of shared clonotypes between healthy human individuals. Profiled with immunoSEQ multiplex PCR; TCRdb holds only in-frame clones, not every one. Here the sample spans millions of clones, over 85% being singletons. Sequenced: naive CD4+ T cells sorted from blood. Subset meaning: CD45RA+ positively selected. The receptors originated from a man aged 18 to 30 in good health.

This clone has just one count. V and J are TRBV29-1 and TRBJ2-1; 10 bases agree with TRBD2. The CDR3 is 20 amino acids. After removal of 6 bases from V and 1 base from J, the junction contained 21 bases not matched to a gene. From germline, CDR1 is SQVTM and CDR2 ANQGSEA. In DNA form, the CDR3 reads TGCAGCGTCCCCCGAGGGGAGCGGGGGGGGGTCCGTTTATCCTACAATGAGCAGTTCTTC. Amino acids: CSVPRGERGGVRLSYNEQFF.

The chain combines TRBV10-2 with TRBJ1-2, with D hard to call. Trimming left V 3 bases short and J 1 base short, with 3 bases between. The CDR3 extends over 12 amino acids. Germline CDR1 is WSHSY and CDR2 is SAAADI. The CDR3 region is CASSDLNYGYTF. CDR3 coding DNA: TGCGCCAGCAGTGATCTTAACTATGGCTACACCTTC.

About this clone itself: Additional DNA sequences in this sample encode the identical CDR3. The J gene is TRBJ1-1, the V gene TRBV2; TRBD1 might be the D (5 bases). The CDR3 totals 13 residues. From germline, CDR1 is SNHLY and CDR2 FYNNEI. The germline V and J ends were trimmed by 6 bases and 2 bases, with 10 bases remaining between them. The CDR3 DNA is TGTGCCAGCAGCCGGGACCTTAACACTGAAGCTTTCTTT. Translation gives CASSRDLNTEAFF.

The chain is built from TRBV2 and TRBJ2-5; D gene ambiguous. The germline V gene has CDR1 SNHLY and CDR2 FYNNEI. The CDR3 length is 14 residues. Deletions cut 0 bases from V and 5 bases from J, with 10 bases between. The CDR3 region is CASSEALLRETQYF. CDR3 sequence (DNA): TGTGCCAGCAGTGAAGCGCTCCTTCGGGAGACCCAGTACTTC.

V usage is TRBV11-2 and J usage is TRBJ2-7, with 12 nucleotides matching TRBD1. Germline V gene sequence: CDR1 SGHAT, CDR2 FQNNGV. V gave up 0 bases and J gave up 9 bases; unmatched junction bases: 9. CDR3 length equals 16 residues. The CDR3 DNA is TGTGCCAGCAGCTTAGATCCCCCCGGGACAGGGGGCAGGCAGTACTTC. This codes for CASSLDPPGTGGRQYF.

The V call is TRBV30, the J call TRBJ2-3; TRBD2 matches at 7 bases. CDR1 and CDR2 from the germline V gene are GTSNPN and SVGIG (reference sequence). Trimming took 3 bases from V and 10 from J; bases not matched to a gene: 13. The length of the CDR3 is 14 residues. CDR3 sequence: CAWSTGGNFVAQYF. The DNA for the CDR3 is TGTGCCTGGAGCACGGGGGGAAACTTCGTAGCGCAGTATTTT. Together with reference TRBV30 and TRBJ2-3, the CDR3 gives the full variable domain: SQTIHQWPATLVQPVGSPLSLECTVEGTSNPNLYWYRQAAGRGLQLLFYSVGIGQISSEVPQNLSASRPQDRQFILSSKKLLLSDSGFYLCAWSTGGNFVAQYFGPGTRLTVL.

This clone was found once. The chain has TRBV4-1 and TRBJ1-3, with D possibly being TRBD1 (5 bases). The CDR3 consists of 17 residues. V shed 3 bases and J shed 0 bases, with 15 bases lying between them. The germline gives CDR1 MGHRA, CDR2 YSYEKL. CDR3 loop: CASSQGRGRSSGNTIYF. The DNA of the CDR3 is TGCGCCAGCAGCCAGGGACGGGGACGGTCCTCTGGAAACACCATATATTTT.